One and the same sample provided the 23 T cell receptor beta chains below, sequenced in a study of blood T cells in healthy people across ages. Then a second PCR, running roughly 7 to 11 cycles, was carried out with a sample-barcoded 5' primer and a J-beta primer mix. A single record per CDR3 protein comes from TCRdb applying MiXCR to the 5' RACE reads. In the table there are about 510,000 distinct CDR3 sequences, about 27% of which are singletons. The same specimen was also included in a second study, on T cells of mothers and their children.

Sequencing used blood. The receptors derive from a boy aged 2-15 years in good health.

The CDR3 loop reads CASSLVPERETQYF. The CDR3 DNA sequence: TGTGCCAGCAGCTTAGTACCCGAGAGGGAGACCCAGTACTTC. The V and J genes are TRBV7-9 and TRBJ2-5; no reliable D call. The germline gives CDR1 SEHNR, CDR2 FQNEAQ (reference sequence). V was shortened by 1 base and J by 5 bases, with 11 bases between the two germline ends. This CDR3 contains 14 residues.

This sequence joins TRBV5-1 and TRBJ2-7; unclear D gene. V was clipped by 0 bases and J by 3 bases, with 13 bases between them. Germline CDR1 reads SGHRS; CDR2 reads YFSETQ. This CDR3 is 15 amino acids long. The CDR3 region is CASSLARQAGYEQYF. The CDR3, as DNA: TGCGCCAGCAGCTTGGCGCGGCAGGCTGGCTACGAGCAGTACTTC.

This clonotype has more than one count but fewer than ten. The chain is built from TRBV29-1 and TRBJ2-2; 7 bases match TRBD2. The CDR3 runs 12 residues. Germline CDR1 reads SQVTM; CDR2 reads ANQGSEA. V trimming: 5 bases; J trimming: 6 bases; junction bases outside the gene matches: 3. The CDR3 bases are TGCAGCGTTCGGGGGGTTTCCGGGGAGCTGTTTTTT. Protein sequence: CSVRGVSGELFF.

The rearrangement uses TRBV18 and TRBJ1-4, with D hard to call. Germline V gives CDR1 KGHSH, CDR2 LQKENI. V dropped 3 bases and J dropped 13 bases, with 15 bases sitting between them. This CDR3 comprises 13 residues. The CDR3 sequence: CASSPREGVGLFF. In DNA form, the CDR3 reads TGTGCCAGCTCACCGAGGGAGGGCGTTGGACTGTTTTTT.

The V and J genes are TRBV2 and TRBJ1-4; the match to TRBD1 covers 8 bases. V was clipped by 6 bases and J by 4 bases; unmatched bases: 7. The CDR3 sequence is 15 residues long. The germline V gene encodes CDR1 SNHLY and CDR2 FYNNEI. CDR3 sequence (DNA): TGTGCCAGCAGCCACCCGGGACAGGTTAATGAAAAACTGTTTTTT. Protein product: CASSHPGQVNEKLFF.

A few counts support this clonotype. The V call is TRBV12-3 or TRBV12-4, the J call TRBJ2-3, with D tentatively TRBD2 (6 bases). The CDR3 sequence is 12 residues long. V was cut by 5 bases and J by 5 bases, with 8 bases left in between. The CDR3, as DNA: TGTGCCAGCAGTCGGGACTTAGATACGCAGTATTTT. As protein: CASSRDLDTQYF.

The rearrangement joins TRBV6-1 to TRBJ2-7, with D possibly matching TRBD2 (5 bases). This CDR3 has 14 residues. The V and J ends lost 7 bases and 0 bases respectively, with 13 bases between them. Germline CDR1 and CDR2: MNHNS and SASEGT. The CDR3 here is CASTGIPTSYEQYF. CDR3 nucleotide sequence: TGTGCCAGCACCGGGATCCCGACCTCCTACGAGCAGTACTTC.

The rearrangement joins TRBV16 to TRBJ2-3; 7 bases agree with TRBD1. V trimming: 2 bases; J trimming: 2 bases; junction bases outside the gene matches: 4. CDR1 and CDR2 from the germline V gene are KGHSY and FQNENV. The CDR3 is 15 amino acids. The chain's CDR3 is CASSQRQGNTDTQYF. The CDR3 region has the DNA TGTGCCAGCAGCCAACGACAGGGAAACACAGATACGCAGTATTTT. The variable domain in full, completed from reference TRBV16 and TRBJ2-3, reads GEEVAQTPKHLVRGEGQKAKLYCAPIKGHSYVFWYQQVLKNEFKFLISFQNENVFDETGMPKERFSAKCLPNSPCSLEIQATKLEDSAVYFCASSQRQGNTDTQYFGPGTRLTVL.

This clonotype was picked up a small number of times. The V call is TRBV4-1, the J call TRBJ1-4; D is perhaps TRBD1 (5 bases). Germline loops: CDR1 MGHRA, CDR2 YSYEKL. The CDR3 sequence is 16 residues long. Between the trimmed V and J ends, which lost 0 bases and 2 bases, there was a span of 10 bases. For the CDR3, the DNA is TGCGCCAGCAGCCAAGAGGGGGGAGGGACTAATGAAAAACTGTTTTTT. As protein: CASSQEGGGTNEKLFF.

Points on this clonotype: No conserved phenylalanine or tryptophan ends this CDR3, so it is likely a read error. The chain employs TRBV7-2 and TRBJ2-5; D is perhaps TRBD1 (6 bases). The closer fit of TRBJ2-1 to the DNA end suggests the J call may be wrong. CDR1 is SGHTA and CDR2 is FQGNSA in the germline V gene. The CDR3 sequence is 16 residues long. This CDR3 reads CASSLSGTNWVGEQFL. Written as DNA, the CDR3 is TGTGCCAGCAGCTTATCGGGGACAAATTGGGTGGGTGAGCAGTTCCTC.

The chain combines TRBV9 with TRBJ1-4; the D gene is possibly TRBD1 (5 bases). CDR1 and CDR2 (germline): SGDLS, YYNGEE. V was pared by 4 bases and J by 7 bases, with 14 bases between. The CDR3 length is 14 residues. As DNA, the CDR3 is TGTGCCAGCAGCCCGCAGGGCGCTGGTGAAAAACTGTTTTTT. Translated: CASSPQGAGEKLFF.

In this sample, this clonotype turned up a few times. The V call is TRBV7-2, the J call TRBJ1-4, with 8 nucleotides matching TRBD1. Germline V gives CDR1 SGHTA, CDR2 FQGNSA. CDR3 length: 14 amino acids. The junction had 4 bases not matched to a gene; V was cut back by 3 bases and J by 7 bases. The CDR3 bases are TGTGCCAGCAGCTTTCAGGGGGCCCTTGAAAAACTGTTTTTT. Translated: CASSFQGALEKLFF.

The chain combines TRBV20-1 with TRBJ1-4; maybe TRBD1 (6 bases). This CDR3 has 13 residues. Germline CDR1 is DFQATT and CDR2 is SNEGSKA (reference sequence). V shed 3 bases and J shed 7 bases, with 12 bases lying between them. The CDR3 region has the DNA TGCAGTGCTAGTAACAGGGATACTGAAAAACTGTTTTTT. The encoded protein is CSASNRDTEKLFF.

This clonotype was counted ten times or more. The CDR3 sequence: CASSFPGDNEQFF. CDR3 DNA: TGTGCCAGCAGCTTTCCGGGGGACAATGAGCAGTTCTTC. The chain couples TRBV5-5 to TRBJ2-1; D possibly corresponds to TRBD2 (6 bases). CDR1 SGHKS and CDR2 YYEKEE come from the germline V gene (reference sequence). The V end was cut by 2 bases, the J end by 5 bases, with 8 bases between. CDR3 length: 13 residues.

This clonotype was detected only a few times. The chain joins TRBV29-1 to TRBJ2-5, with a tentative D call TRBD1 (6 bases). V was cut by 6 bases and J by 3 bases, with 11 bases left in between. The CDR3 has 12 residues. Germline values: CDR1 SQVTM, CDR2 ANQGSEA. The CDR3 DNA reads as TGCAGCGTGGGGGCCGCTAAAGAGACCCAGTACTTC. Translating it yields CSVGAAKETQYF.

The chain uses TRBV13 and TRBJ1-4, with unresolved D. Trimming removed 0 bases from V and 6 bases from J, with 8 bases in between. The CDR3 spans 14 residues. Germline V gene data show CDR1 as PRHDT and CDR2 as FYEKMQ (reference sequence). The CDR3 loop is CASSLGETDEKLFF. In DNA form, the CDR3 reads TGTGCCAGCAGCTTAGGAGAGACGGATGAAAAACTGTTTTTT.

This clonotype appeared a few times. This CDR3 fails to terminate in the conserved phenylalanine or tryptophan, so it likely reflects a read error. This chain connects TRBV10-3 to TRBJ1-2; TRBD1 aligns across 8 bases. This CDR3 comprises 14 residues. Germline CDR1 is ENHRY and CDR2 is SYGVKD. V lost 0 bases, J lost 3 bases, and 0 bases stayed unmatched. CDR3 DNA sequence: TGTGCCATCAGTGAGTCGGGACAGGACTATGGCTACACCTCC. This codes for CAISESGQDYGYTS.

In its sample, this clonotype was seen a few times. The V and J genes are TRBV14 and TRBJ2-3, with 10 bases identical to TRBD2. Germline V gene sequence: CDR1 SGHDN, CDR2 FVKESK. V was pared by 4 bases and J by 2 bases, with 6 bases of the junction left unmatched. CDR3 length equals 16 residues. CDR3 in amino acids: CASSLRLAGNTDTQYF. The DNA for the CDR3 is TGTGCCAGCAGCCTTCGACTAGCGGGTAACACAGATACGCAGTATTTT.

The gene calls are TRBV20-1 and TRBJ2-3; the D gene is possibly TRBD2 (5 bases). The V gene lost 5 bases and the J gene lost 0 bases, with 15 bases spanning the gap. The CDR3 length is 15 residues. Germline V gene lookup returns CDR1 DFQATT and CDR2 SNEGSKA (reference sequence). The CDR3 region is CSAPREGRSTDTQYF. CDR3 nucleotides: TGCAGTGCTCCCAGAGAGGGTCGGAGCACAGATACGCAGTATTTT.

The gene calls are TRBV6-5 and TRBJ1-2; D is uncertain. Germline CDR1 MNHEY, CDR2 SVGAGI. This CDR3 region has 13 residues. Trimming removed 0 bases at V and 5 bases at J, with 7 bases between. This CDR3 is CASSYSRIYGYTF. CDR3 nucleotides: TGTGCCAGCAGTTACTCAAGAATTTATGGCTACACCTTC.

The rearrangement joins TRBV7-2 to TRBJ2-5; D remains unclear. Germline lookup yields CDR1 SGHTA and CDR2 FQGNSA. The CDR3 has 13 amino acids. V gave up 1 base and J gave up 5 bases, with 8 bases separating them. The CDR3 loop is CASSLDTGETQYF. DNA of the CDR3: TGTGCCAGCAGCTTAGATACCGGGGAGACCCAGTACTTC.

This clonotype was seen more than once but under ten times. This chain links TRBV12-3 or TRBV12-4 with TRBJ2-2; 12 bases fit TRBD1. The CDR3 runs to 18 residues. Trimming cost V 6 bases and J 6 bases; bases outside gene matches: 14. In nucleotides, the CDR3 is TGTGCCAGCAGATTGCGGGCAGGGACAGGGGGCATCTCCGGGGAGCTGTTTTTT. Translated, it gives CASRLRAGTGGISGELFF.

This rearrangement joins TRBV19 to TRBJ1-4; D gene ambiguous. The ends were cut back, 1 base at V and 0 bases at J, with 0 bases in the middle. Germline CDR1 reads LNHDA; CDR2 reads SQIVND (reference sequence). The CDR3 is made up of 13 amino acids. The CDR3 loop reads CASSIATNEKLFF. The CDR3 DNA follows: TGTGCCAGTAGTATAGCAACTAATGAAAAACTGTTTTTT.